This entry concerns a single TCR beta chain. Its antigen is unidentified. Only in-frame clones appear in the TCRdb table, and some are missing; sequencing was by immunoSEQ multiplex PCR. The data contain fewer than 150,000 clones, more than 85% of them singletons. This sample stems from a study of T cell responses to AZD1222 COVID-19 vaccine. Study-level points and caveats: A mostly white British donor set with more females was recruited, and clonal diversity was possibly underestimated.

V was trimmed by 1 base and J by 4 bases, leaving 13 bases between them. The CDR3 covers 15 residues. In germline, CDR1 is LNHNV, CDR2 YYDKDF (reference sequence). The chain is built from TRBV15 and TRBJ1-2; TRBD1 might be the D (5 bases). This sequence was found in an adult who received the AZD1222 COVID-19 vaccine. This specimen was peripheral blood, taken 28 days after the second AZD1222 dose. CDR3 DNA sequence: TGTGCCACCAGCAGAGTTGCGGGGACGATCTATGGCTACACCTTC. This sequence encodes CATSRVAGTIYGYTF.